This entry is about one TCR beta chain. Its antigen is still unknown. The sample originates from a study of early T cells in non-severe SARS-CoV-2 infection. TCRdb processed the 5' RACE reads anew with MiXCR; each CDR3 protein has one entry. The sample records roughly 63,000 distinct CDR3 sequences, over 10% being singletons. Study observations and caveats: Anti-spike CD8 responses were favored by VDJdb matching, which missed private and CD4 specificities.

The J segment lost 5 bases and the V segment lost 6 bases, leaving 8 bases of the junction unmatched. CDR3 size: 14 residues. Sequencing was performed on whole blood. This chain joins TRBV12-3 or TRBV12-4 and TRBJ2-3; TRBD2 agrees at 7 bases. The TCR sequence derives from an adult who was a healthcare worker with PCR-confirmed SARS-CoV-2 infection or an uninfected control (not recorded which). CDR3 in amino acids: CASRRGGGGDTQYF. The CDR3 DNA reads as TGTGCCAGCAGGCGCGGGGGAGGTGGAGATACGCAGTATTTT.